The 27 T cell receptor beta chains below come from one sample, sequenced in a study of blood T cell repertoires in COVID-19. The table came from immunoSEQ multiplex PCR; TCRdb's copy has only in-frame clones and leaves some out. The sample consists of just over 150,000 clones, almost 85% of them appearing once. The specimen sequenced was peripheral blood. Receptors were obtained from a woman aged 80 or over with acute or convalescent COVID-19.

The chain is built from TRBV5-1 and TRBJ2-1; 7 bases fit TRBD1. The germline CDR1 and CDR2 sequences are SGHRS and YFSETQ. CDR3 length equals 15 residues. Trimming removed 2 bases from V and 7 bases from J; junction bases left unmatched: 9. CDR3 DNA sequence: TGCGCCAGCAGCTTCATACAGGGGCCTTCAAATGAGCAGTTCTTC. The encoded protein is CASSFIQGPSNEQFF.

The chain couples TRBV2 to TRBJ2-1; 8 nucleotides agree with TRBD2. Germline V gene sequence: CDR1 SNHLY, CDR2 FYNNEI. The V segment lost 3 bases and the J segment 7 bases; nucleotides outside the gene matches: 8. The CDR3 sequence is 15 residues long. The CDR3 sequence is CASSDSGSRINEQFF. The CDR3 nucleotides are TGTGCCAGCAGTGACAGCGGGAGTCGGATAAATGAGCAGTTCTTC. The full variable domain, completed using reference TRBV2 and TRBJ2-1, is EPEVTQTPSHQVTQMGQEVILRCVPISNHLYFYWYRQILGQKVEFLVSFYNNEISEKSEIFDDQFSVERPDGSNFTLKIRSTKLEDSAMYFCASSDSGSRINEQFFGPGTRLTVL.

This clone has only a few counts. This chain joins TRBV7-9 and TRBJ2-1; 13 nucleotides match TRBD2. There are 17 residues in the CDR3. V trimming: 5 bases; J trimming: 1 base; junction bases outside the gene matches: 5. Looked up from germline, CDR1 is SEHNR and CDR2 is FQNEAQ (reference sequence). As DNA, the CDR3 is TGTGCCAGCAGCCCATCGACTAGCGGGAGGTCCTACAATGAGCAGTTCTTC. This encodes CASSPSTSGRSYNEQFF.

The CDR3 DNA reads TGTGCCAGCTCACCTAGTTTTATGAACACTGAAGCTTTCTTT. This codes for CASSPSFMNTEAFF. The V gene is TRBV18, the J gene TRBJ1-1; D not resolved. V was pared by 3 bases and J by 0 bases, with 8 bases between. There are 14 residues in the CDR3. Germline V lookup: CDR1 KGHSH, CDR2 LQKENI.

This chain links TRBV11-2 with TRBJ2-1, with TRBD2 identical over 10 bases. Losses at the gene ends were 4 bases for V and 6 bases for J; bases not matched to a gene: 9. The length of the CDR3 is 16 residues. The V gene's germline CDR1 is SGHAT and CDR2 FQNNGV. In DNA, the CDR3 is TGTGCCAGCAGCTCTTGGAGCGGGAGGGCCGGCAATGAGCAGTTCTTC. Residues: CASSSWSGRAGNEQFF.

The chain is built from TRBV7-9 and TRBJ2-1; 10 positions match TRBD2. After removal of 5 bases from V and 3 bases from J, the junction contained 7 bases not matched to a gene. This CDR3 has 16 residues. CDR1 SEHNR and CDR2 FQNEAQ come from the germline V gene (reference sequence). The CDR3 here is CASSLGLADLYNEQFF. The CDR3 nucleotides are TGTGCCAGCAGCCTCGGACTAGCGGATCTCTACAATGAGCAGTTCTTC.

The J gene is TRBJ1-1, the V gene TRBV5-4; possible D gene TRBD1, 5 bases. V dropped 2 bases and J dropped 10 bases, with 15 bases sitting between them. The germline V gene has CDR1 SGHNT and CDR2 YYREEE (reference sequence). The CDR3 spans 13 residues. The CDR3 reads CASSFRRGNGAFF. The CDR3 DNA reads as TGTGCCAGCAGCTTTCGCCGGGGGAACGGAGCTTTCTTT.

This clone was counted a few times. The V gene is TRBV11-2, the J gene TRBJ2-5, with D possibly being TRBD1 (5 bases). CDR1 and CDR2 from the germline V gene are SGHAT and FQNNGV. The CDR3 loop spans 14 amino acids. Trimming cost V 1 base and J 4 bases, with 10 bases left between them. The DNA for the CDR3 is TGTGCCAGCAGCTTAGGGGGCAGGACAGAGACCCAGTACTTC. Protein product: CASSLGGRTETQYF.

The CDR3 loop reads CASSFSNPDTQYF. The CDR3 coding sequence is TGTGCCAGCAGTTTTAGCAACCCAGATACGCAGTATTTT. The J gene is TRBJ2-3, the V gene TRBV12-3 or TRBV12-4, with D hard to call. The V end lost 3 bases, the J end lost 4 bases, and 8 bases lay between the germline ends. The CDR3 runs to 13 residues.

About this clone itself: The junction differs from germline at one of its ends, possibly a read error. The genes are TRBV2 and TRBJ1-4; 7 bases are a match to TRBD1. Looked up from germline, CDR1 is SNHLY and CDR2 is FYNNEI. This CDR3 contains 16 residues. The CDR3 protein is CASSEGQGRGSVYVLF. As DNA, the CDR3 is TGTGCCAGCAGTGAAGGACAGGGCAGGGGGTCAGTATATGTGCTTTTT. Full variable domain (remainder filled in from reference TRBV2 and TRBJ1-4): EPEVTQTPSHQVTQMGQEVILRCVPISNHLYFYWYRQILGQKVEFLVSFYNNEISEKSEIFDDQFSVERPDGSNFTLKIRSTKLEDSAMYFCASSEGQGRGSVYVLFGSGTQLSVL.

The rearrangement links TRBV6-5 to TRBJ1-1; 10 bases are a match to TRBD1. Germline CDR1 MNHEY, CDR2 SVGAGI. CDR3 length: 15 amino acids. V gave up 2 bases and J gave up 5 bases; unmatched junction bases: 5. For the CDR3, the DNA is TGTGCCAGCAGTTACAGGCAGGGACAGGGGACTGAAGCTTTCTTT. This sequence encodes CASSYRQGQGTEAFF.

The rearrangement links TRBV18 to TRBJ1-1; TRBD1 aligns across 7 bases. From germline, CDR1 is KGHSH and CDR2 LQKENI. The CDR3 contains 15 residues. Trimming removed 6 bases from V and 3 bases from J; junction bases left unmatched: 10. The CDR3 region has the DNA TGTGCCAGCTCCTCGACAGGGCCGTTTGACACTGAAGCTTTCTTT. It specifies CASSSTGPFDTEAFF.

The sample holds one count of this clone. The chain combines TRBV7-2 with TRBJ1-1, with D maybe TRBD1 (5 bases). V shed 3 bases and J shed 5 bases, with 16 bases lying between them. This CDR3 comprises 15 residues. Germline V lookup: CDR1 SGHTA, CDR2 FQGNSA. The chain's CDR3 is CASSFLTTASTEAFF. Written as DNA, the CDR3 is TGTGCCAGCAGCTTCTTAACGACAGCGAGTACTGAAGCTTTCTTT.

The chain joins TRBV28 to TRBJ2-3; 7 bases are a match to TRBD2. The CDR3 loop spans 15 amino acids. From germline, CDR1 is MDHEN and CDR2 SYDVKM. V shed 6 bases, J shed 2 bases, and the junction held 8 bases outside the gene matches. CDR3 DNA sequence: TGTGCCAGCAGCCCCCTAGCGGCGCCCACAGATACGCAGTATTTT. This sequence encodes CASSPLAAPTDTQYF.

The rearrangement uses TRBV6-5 and TRBJ1-2; D remains ambiguous. Germline CDR1 is MNHEY and CDR2 is SVGAGI. The CDR3 contains 15 residues. With 6 bases removed from V and 7 bases from J, the gap between germline ends came to 21 bases. CDR3 sequence: CASRLGGRNKVGYTF. The CDR3 nucleotides are TGTGCCAGCAGGCTCGGCGGCAGAAATAAGGTTGGCTACACCTTC.

J is TRBJ2-7 and V is TRBV6-2 or TRBV6-3; no reliable D call. The CDR3 is 11 amino acids. Trimming took 4 bases from V and 7 from J, leaving 8 bases between them. Germline CDR1 reads MNHEY; CDR2 reads SVGEGT. The CDR3 coding sequence is TGTGCCAGCAGTTTCCTTTATGAGCAGTACTTC. Its translation: CASSFLYEQYF.

V is TRBV13 and J is TRBJ1-1, with 9 nucleotides matching TRBD1. Germline-derived CDR1 and CDR2 are PRHDT and FYEKMQ (reference sequence). The CDR3 has 16 amino acids. Germline trimming cut 5 bases from V and 2 bases from J; bases unmatched to any gene: 9. This CDR3 is CASSPGAQGANTEAFF. The DNA of the CDR3 is TGTGCCAGCAGCCCGGGGGCACAGGGGGCAAACACTGAAGCTTTCTTT.

The DNA for the CDR3 is TGTGCCAGCAGCTTAGATCCCAGCGGGAGGGCAGATACGCAGTATTTT. It encodes CASSLDPSGRADTQYF. The chain carries TRBV7-6 and TRBJ2-3, with TRBD2 identical over 10 bases. Germline V gene sequence: CDR1 SGHVS, CDR2 FNYEAQ. This CDR3 is 16 amino acids long. The V gene end was trimmed by 1 base and the J gene end by 4 bases; junction bases not matched to a gene: 5.

J is TRBJ1-5 and V is TRBV27, with 9 positions matching TRBD1. Germline V gives CDR1 MNHEY, CDR2 SMNVEV (reference sequence). V was clipped by 5 bases and J by 2 bases; unmatched bases: 1. This CDR3 spans 14 amino acids. The chain's CDR3 is CASSRDRGNQPQHF. Written as DNA, the CDR3 is TGTGCCAGCAGTCGGGACAGGGGCAATCAGCCCCAGCATTTT.

The J gene is TRBJ2-7, the V gene TRBV5-1; D might be TRBD2 (7 bases). CDR1 is SGHRS, CDR2 YFSETQ, per germline. The CDR3 spans 18 residues. The ends were cut back, 2 bases at V and 2 bases at J, with 23 bases in the middle. The CDR3 region has the DNA TGCGCCAGCAGCTTAGGGGGGCCAGGGGACTATGACACCTACGAGCAGTACTTC. Its protein product is CASSLGGPGDYDTYEQYF. Based on the CDR3 plus reference TRBV5-1 and TRBJ2-7, the full variable domain is KAGVTQTPRYLIKTRGQQVTLSCSPISGHRSVSWYQQTPGQGLQFLFEYFSETQRNKGNFPGRFSGRQFSNSRSEMNVSTLELGDSALYLCASSLGGPGDYDTYEQYFGPGTRLTVT.

V gene TRBV19 combines with J gene TRBJ1-6; tentative D call: TRBD1 (6 bases). This CDR3 is 15 amino acids long. Germline-derived CDR1 and CDR2 are LNHDA and SQIVND (reference sequence). Trimming cost V 6 bases and J 4 bases, with 13 bases left between them. The CDR3 DNA reads as TGTGCCAGTAGGGACAGCCAACATTATAATTCACCCCTCCACTTT. Its protein product is CASRDSQHYNSPLHF.

This clone occurred once. The gene calls are TRBV3-1 (or the pseudogene TRBV3-2) and TRBJ2-3; D not certain. Trimming shortened V by 1 base and J by 4 bases, and 6 bases separated the two germline ends. The CDR3 is made up of 13 amino acids. CDR1 and CDR2 (germline): LGHDT, YNNKEL (reference sequence). The CDR3 region is CASSQAIADTQYF. CDR3 nucleotides: TGTGCCAGCAGCCAAGCCATTGCAGATACGCAGTATTTT.

This chain uses TRBV7-9 with TRBJ1-4, with unresolved D. Germline V CDR1 and CDR2: SEHNR, FQNEAQ (reference sequence). Trimming stripped 8 bases from V and 8 bases from J, with 6 bases between. CDR3 length: 10 residues. The CDR3 spells CASSGEKLFF. The CDR3 DNA reads as TGTGCCAGCTCCGGGGAAAAACTGTTTTTT.

This chain connects TRBV5-1 to TRBJ1-1, with 7 bases aligning to TRBD1. With 4 bases clipped from V and 0 bases from J, the junction kept 9 bases outside the gene matches. Per germline, CDR1 SGHRS and CDR2 YFSETQ. The CDR3 covers 16 residues. The CDR3 here is CASSQLPTGMNTEAFF. The CDR3 DNA reads as TGCGCCAGCAGCCAGCTCCCGACAGGGATGAACACTGAAGCTTTCTTT. Full variable domain (missing parts from reference TRBV5-1 and TRBJ1-1): KAGVTQTPRYLIKTRGQQVTLSCSPISGHRSVSWYQQTPGQGLQFLFEYFSETQRNKGNFPGRFSGRQFSNSRSEMNVSTLELGDSALYLCASSQLPTGMNTEAFFGQGTRLTVV.

The rearrangement uses TRBV27 and TRBJ2-2; D is unclear. Germline lookup yields CDR1 MNHEY and CDR2 SMNVEV (reference sequence). The CDR3 is made up of 13 amino acids. Trimming left V 5 bases short and J 2 bases short, with 6 bases between. CDR3 bases: TGTGCCAGCAGTAGTGGCAACACCGGGGAGCTGTTTTTT. This encodes CASSSGNTGELFF.

The chain is built from TRBV5-5 and TRBJ2-4; TRBD1 might be the D (6 bases). Per the germline V gene, CDR1 is SGHKS and CDR2 is YYEKEE (reference sequence). The length of the CDR3 is 16 residues. V was cut by 3 bases and J by 1 base, with 14 bases left in between. CDR3 residues: CASSYRAQGAKNIQYF. The DNA for the CDR3 is TGTGCCAGCAGCTACCGGGCCCAGGGGGCCAAAAACATTCAGTACTTC.

The V call is TRBV11-3, the J call TRBJ1-1; D possibly corresponds to TRBD1 (6 bases). V was pared by 1 base and J by 8 bases, with 17 bases between. This CDR3 has 15 residues. CDR1 SGHNT and CDR2 YENEEA come from the germline V gene. The CDR3 DNA reads as TGTGCCAGCAGCTTAGGATGGGGGCCTAGGGGAGAAGCTTTCTTT. Its translation: CASSLGWGPRGEAFF.